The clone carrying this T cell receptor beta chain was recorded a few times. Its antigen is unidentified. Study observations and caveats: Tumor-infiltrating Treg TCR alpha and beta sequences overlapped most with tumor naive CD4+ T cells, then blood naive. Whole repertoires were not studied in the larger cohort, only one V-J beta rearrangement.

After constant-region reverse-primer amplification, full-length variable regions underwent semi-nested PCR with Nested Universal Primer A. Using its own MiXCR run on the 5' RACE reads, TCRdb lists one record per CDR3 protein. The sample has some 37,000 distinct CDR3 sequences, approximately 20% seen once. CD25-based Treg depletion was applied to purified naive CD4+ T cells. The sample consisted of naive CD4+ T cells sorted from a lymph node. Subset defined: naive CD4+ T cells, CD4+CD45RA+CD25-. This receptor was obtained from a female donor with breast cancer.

Here the CDR3 DNA reads TGTGCCAGCAGCGCCTTAACGACAGGCTCTGGAAACACCATATATTTT. Protein product: CASSALTTGSGNTIYF. V is TRBV9 and J is TRBJ1-3; weak D call: TRBD1 (6 bases). The V gene lost 3 bases and the J gene lost 0 bases, with 13 bases spanning the gap. The CDR3 totals 16 residues. From germline, CDR1 is SGDLS and CDR2 YYNGEE.